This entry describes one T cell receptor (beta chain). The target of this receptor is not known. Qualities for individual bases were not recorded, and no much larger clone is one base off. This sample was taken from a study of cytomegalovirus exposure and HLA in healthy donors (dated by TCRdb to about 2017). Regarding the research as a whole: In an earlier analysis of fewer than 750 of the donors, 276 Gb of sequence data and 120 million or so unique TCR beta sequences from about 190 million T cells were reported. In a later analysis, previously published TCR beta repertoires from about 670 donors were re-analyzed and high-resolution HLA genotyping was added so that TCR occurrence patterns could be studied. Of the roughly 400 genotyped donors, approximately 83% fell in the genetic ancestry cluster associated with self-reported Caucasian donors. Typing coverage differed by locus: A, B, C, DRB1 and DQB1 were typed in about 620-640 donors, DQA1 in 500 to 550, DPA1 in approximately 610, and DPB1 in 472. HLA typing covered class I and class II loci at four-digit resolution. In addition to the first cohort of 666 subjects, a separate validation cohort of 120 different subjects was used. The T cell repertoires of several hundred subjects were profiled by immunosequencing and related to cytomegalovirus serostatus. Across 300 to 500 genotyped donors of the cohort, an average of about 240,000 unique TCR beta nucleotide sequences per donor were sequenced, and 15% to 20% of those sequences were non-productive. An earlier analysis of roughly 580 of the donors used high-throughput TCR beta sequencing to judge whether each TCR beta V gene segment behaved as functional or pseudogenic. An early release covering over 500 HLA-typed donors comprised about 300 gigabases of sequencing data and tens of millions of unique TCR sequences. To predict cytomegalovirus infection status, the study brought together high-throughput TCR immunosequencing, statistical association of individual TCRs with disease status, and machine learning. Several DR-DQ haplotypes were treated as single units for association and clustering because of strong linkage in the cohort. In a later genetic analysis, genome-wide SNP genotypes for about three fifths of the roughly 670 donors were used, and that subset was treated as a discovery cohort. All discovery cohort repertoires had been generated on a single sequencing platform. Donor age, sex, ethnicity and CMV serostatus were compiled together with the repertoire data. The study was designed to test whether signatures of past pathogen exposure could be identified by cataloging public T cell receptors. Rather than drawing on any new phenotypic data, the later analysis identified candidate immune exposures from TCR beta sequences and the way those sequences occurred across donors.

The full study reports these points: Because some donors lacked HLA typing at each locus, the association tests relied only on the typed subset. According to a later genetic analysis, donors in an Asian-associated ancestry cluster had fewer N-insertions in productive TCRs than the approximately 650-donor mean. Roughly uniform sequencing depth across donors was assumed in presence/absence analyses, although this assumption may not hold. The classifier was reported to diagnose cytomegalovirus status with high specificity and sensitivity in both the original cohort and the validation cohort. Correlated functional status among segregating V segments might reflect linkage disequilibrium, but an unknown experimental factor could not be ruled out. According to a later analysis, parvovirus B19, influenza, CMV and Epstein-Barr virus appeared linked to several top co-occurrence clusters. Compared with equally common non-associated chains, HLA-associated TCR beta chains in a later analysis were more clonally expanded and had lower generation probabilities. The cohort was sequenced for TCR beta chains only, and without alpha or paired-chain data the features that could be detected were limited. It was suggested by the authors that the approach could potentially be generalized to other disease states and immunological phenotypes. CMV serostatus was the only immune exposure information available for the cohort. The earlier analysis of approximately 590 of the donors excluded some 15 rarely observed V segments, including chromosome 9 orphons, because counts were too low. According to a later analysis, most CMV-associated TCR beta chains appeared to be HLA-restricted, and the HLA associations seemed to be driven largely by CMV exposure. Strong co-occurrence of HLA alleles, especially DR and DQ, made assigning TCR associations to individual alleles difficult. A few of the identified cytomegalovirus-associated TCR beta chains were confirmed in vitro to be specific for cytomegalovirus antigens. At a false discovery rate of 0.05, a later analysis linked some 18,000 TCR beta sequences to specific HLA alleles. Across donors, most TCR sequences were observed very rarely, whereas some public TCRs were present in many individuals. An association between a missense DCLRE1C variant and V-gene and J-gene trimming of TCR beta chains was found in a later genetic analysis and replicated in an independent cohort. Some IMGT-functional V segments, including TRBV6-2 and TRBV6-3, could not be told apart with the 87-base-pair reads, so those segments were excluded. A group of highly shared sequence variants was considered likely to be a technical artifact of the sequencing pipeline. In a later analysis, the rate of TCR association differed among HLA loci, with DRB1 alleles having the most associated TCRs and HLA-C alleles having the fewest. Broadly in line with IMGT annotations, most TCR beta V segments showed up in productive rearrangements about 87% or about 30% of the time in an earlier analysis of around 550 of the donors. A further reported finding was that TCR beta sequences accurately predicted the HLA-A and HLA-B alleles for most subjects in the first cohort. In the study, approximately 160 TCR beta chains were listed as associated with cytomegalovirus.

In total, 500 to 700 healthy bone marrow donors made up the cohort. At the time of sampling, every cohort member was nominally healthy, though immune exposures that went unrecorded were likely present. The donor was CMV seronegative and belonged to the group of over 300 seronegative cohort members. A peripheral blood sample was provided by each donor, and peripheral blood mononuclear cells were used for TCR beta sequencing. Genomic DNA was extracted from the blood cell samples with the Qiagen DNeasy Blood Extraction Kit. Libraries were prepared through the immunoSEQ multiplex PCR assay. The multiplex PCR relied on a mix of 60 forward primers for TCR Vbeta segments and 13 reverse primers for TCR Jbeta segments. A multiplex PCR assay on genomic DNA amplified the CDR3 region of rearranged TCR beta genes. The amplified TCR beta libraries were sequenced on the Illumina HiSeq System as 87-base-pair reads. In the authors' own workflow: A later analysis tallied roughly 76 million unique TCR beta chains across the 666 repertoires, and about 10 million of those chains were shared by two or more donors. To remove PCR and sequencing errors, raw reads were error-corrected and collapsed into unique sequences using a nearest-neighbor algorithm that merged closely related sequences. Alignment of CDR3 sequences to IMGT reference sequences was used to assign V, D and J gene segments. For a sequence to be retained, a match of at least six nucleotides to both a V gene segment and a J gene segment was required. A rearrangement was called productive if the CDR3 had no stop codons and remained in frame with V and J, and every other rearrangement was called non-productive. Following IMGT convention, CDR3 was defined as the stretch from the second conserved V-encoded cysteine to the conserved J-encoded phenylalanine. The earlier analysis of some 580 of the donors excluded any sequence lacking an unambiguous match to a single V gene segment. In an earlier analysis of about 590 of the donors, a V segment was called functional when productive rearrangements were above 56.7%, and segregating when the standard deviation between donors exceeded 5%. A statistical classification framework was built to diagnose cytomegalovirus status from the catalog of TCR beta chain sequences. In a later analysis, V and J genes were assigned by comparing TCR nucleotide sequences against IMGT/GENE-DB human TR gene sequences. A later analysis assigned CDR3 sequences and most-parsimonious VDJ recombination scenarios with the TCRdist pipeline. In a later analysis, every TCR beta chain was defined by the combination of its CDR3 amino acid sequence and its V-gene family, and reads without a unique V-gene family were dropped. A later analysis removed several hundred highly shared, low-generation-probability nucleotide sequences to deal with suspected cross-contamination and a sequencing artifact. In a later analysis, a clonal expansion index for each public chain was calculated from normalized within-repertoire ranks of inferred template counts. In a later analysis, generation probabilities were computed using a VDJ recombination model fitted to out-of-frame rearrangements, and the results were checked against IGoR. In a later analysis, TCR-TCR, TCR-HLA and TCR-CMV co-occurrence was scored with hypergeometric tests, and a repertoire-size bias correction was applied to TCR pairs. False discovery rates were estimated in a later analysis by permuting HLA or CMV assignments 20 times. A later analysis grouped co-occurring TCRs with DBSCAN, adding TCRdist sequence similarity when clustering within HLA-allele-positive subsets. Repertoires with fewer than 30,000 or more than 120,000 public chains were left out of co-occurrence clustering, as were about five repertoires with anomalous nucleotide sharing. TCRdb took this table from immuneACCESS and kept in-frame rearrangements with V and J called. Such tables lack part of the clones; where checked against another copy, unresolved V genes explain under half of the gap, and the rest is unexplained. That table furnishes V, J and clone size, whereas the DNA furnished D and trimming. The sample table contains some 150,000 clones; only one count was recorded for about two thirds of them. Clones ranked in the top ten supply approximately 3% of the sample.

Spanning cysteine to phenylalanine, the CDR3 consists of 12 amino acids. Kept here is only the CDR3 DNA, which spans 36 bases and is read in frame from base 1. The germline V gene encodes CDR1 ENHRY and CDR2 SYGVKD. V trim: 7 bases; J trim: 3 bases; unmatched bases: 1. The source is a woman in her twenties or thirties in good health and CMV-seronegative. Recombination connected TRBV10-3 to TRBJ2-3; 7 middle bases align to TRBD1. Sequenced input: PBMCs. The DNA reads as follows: TGTGCCATCAAGACAGGGACAGATACGCAGTATTTT. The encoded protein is CAIKTGTDTQYF.